The 22 T cell receptor beta chains below come from one sample, sequenced in a study of blood T cell repertoires in COVID-19 (dated by TCRdb to the early 2020s). The method was the immunoSEQ multiplex PCR assay. TCRdb's version of the immuneACCESS table is confined to in-frame rearrangements and falls short of the full clone set. An unresolved V gene accounts for under half of the shortfall where checked; the remainder is of unknown origin. This sample holds a few hundred thousand clones; about four fifths were observed only once. The biggest ten clones account for 10% of the sample. Sequenced sample: peripheral blood. The receptors derive from an elderly woman with acute or convalescent COVID-19.

The gene calls are TRBV3-1 (or the pseudogene TRBV3-2) and TRBJ2-7, with TRBD2 matching 7 bases. Germline V gives CDR1 LGHDT, CDR2 YNNKEL (reference sequence). The CDR3 contains 15 residues. V lost 1 base to trimming and J lost 4 bases; unmatched junction nucleotides: 7. The CDR3 region has the DNA TGTGCCAGCAGCCAAGGAGAAAGGGGAGGGTACGAGCAGTACTTC. Translating it yields CASSQGERGGYEQYF.

The chain recombines TRBV4-3 with TRBJ2-1, with D hard to call. This CDR3 contains 14 residues. The ends were cut back, 0 bases at V and 2 bases at J, with 5 bases in the middle. Germline V gene lookup returns CDR1 LGHNA and CDR2 YSLEER. The CDR3 here is CASSQELTYNEQFF. In DNA form, the CDR3 reads TGCGCCAGCAGCCAAGAACTAACCTACAATGAGCAGTTCTTC.

The count of this clone is one. The genes are TRBV30 and TRBJ1-1, with 7 bases aligning to TRBD1. CDR3 length: 13 amino acids. J gave up 2 bases and V 1 base, and 1 base lay outside the gene matches. Germline V gives CDR1 GTSNPN, CDR2 SVGIG (reference sequence). The CDR3 sequence is CAWSGTGNTEAFF. CDR3 in DNA: TGTGCCTGGAGTGGGACAGGAAACACTGAAGCTTTCTTT.

The chain recombines TRBV5-1 with TRBJ2-7; 11 bases match TRBD2. Germline CDR1 and CDR2: SGHRS and YFSETQ. The CDR3 sequence is 17 residues long. V gave up 0 bases and J gave up 2 bases; unmatched junction bases: 7. CDR3 DNA sequence: TGCGCCAGCAGCTTGGACGGGACTAGCGGAGGGACCTACGAGCAGTACTTC. This codes for CASSLDGTSGGTYEQYF.

V is TRBV5-1 and J is TRBJ1-2; D perhaps matches TRBD1 (5 bases). Germline CDR1 and CDR2: SGHRS and YFSETQ. Trimming stripped 0 bases from V and 4 bases from J, with 13 bases between. The CDR3 runs to 15 residues. CDR3 DNA sequence: TGCGCCAGCAGCTTGGGACAGCAACTTGGCTATGGCTACACCTTC. This translates into CASSLGQQLGYGYTF.

This clone was observed once. This rearrangement joins TRBV6-6 to TRBJ1-2; D possibly corresponds to TRBD1 (5 bases). The CDR3 contains 14 residues. Trimming shortened V by 0 bases and J by 1 base, and 6 bases separated the two germline ends. Germline assignment: CDR1 MNHNY and CDR2 SVGAGI (reference sequence). CDR3 sequence: CASSYSDSNYGYTF. The CDR3 nucleotides are TGTGCCAGCAGTTACTCCGACAGTAACTATGGCTACACCTTC.

The V and J genes are TRBV12-3 or TRBV12-4 and TRBJ1-2; D is unresolved. The CDR3 spans 13 residues. Trimming removed 2 bases from V and 4 bases from J, with 8 bases in between. CDR3 DNA: TGTGCCAGCAGTTTATCCCATTCCTATGGCTACACCTTC. Translating gives CASSLSHSYGYTF.

The genes are TRBV27 and TRBJ1-1, with 11 bases fitting TRBD1. Germline assignment: CDR1 MNHEY and CDR2 SMNVEV (reference sequence). The CDR3 length is 18 residues. The ends lost 6 bases at V and 0 bases at J; junction bases unmatched: 12. CDR3 DNA: TGTGCCAGCAGACCCCGTGGACAGGGGGCCCACATGAACACTGAAGCTTTCTTT. Amino acid sequence: CASRPRGQGAHMNTEAFF.

For this clone: A junction end diverges from the germline sequence, so it may reflect a read error. V and J are TRBV7-7 and TRBJ2-3; TRBD1 might be the D (6 bases). Germline CDR1 and CDR2: SSHAT and FNYEAQ (reference sequence). CDR3 length equals 15 residues. CDR3 sequence (DNA): TGTGCTAGCAGCTTAGGGACACCGAGCACAGATACGCAGTATTTT. Its translation: CASSLGTPSTDTQYF.

As for this clone: One end of the junction is discordant with germline, which a read error may explain. The chain uses TRBV5-5 and TRBJ1-2; 9 positions agree with TRBD1. This CDR3 is 15 amino acids long. Germline V lookup: CDR1 SGHKS, CDR2 YYEKEE (reference sequence). CDR3: CASNLGQGYNYGYTF. CDR3 DNA: TGTGCCAGCAACTTGGGACAGGGATACAACTATGGCTACACCTTC.

The chain employs TRBV7-6 and TRBJ1-2, with 12 nucleotides matching TRBD1. Germline loops: CDR1 SGHVS, CDR2 FNYEAQ. The CDR3 has 15 amino acids. V shed 5 bases, J shed 5 bases, and the junction held 6 bases outside the gene matches. Written as DNA, the CDR3 is TGTGCCAGCAGCCCCGGGACAGGGGGCGGGTATGGCTACACCTTC. This encodes CASSPGTGGGYGYTF.

This clone qualifies as hyperexpanded (1% or more). The V call is TRBV27, the J call TRBJ1-5; 7 bases match TRBD1. There are 14 residues in the CDR3. Germline lookup yields CDR1 MNHEY and CDR2 SMNVEV (reference sequence). The trim removed 4 bases at V and 7 bases at J, leaving 7 bases unmatched. This chain's CDR3 is CASSSSTGYQPQHF. Written as DNA, the CDR3 is TGTGCCAGCAGTTCCTCGACAGGGTACCAGCCCCAGCATTTT.

The J gene is TRBJ1-1, the V gene TRBV18; a weak D match, TRBD1 (5 bases). Germline values: CDR1 KGHSH, CDR2 LQKENI. The CDR3 consists of 14 residues. Trimming left V 3 bases short and J 1 base short, with 9 bases between. CDR3 sequence (DNA): TGTGCCAGCTCACCGGGAGGGGCGAACACTGAAGCTTTCTTT. Protein: CASSPGGANTEAFF.

This clone was found a few times. V gene TRBV4-1 combines with J gene TRBJ1-5; TRBD1 is a possible D gene (5 bases). Trimming took 0 bases from V and 4 from J, leaving 10 bases between them. The CDR3 runs 15 residues. The germline V gene has CDR1 MGHRA and CDR2 YSYEKL. The CDR3 sequence: CASSQDPGYNQPQHF. CDR3 DNA: TGCGCCAGCAGCCAAGATCCAGGGTATAATCAGCCCCAGCATTTT.

There are a few counts of this clone. The V and J genes are TRBV19 and TRBJ2-2; D is unclear. Trimming stripped 4 bases from V and 1 base from J, with 10 bases between. The CDR3 sequence is 15 residues long. Germline CDR1 and CDR2: LNHDA and SQIVND (reference sequence). The CDR3: CASSTTLLNTGELFF. The CDR3 region has the DNA TGTGCCAGTAGTACGACTCTGCTGAACACCGGGGAGCTGTTTTTT. Full variable domain (outside the CDR3, taken from reference TRBV19 and TRBJ2-2): DGGITQSPKYLFRKEGQNVTLSCEQNLNHDAMYWYRQDPGQGLRLIYYSQIVNDFQKGDIAEGYSVSREKKESFPLTVTSAQKNPTAFYLCASSTTLLNTGELFFGEGSRLTVL.

V gene TRBV14 combines with J gene TRBJ1-5; no definite D call. This CDR3 has 13 amino acids. V dropped 2 bases and J dropped 5 bases, with 7 bases sitting between them. Germline V gene sequence: CDR1 SGHDN, CDR2 FVKESK. CDR3 in amino acids: CASSQWADQPQHF. The CDR3 DNA is TGTGCCAGCAGCCAATGGGCAGATCAGCCCCAGCATTTT.

The chain joins TRBV24-1 to TRBJ1-1; 9 nucleotides agree with TRBD1. Unmatched junction bases numbered 4, after V lost 3 bases and J lost 3 bases. The CDR3 contains 15 residues. CDR1 and CDR2 (germline): KGHDR, SFDVKD. The CDR3 reads CATSDARTGDTEAFF. For the CDR3, the DNA is TGTGCCACCAGTGATGCGCGGACAGGGGACACTGAAGCTTTCTTT.

This clone has just a few counts. V and J are TRBV6-4 and TRBJ2-1; the D is unclear. CDR1 and CDR2 from the germline V gene are MRHNA and SNTAGT. Trimming removed 6 bases at V and 0 bases at J, with 12 bases between. The CDR3 spans 15 residues. CDR3 DNA sequence: TGTGCCAGCAGCCCCCAAGCGCCCTCCTACAATGAGCAGTTCTTC. Translation: CASSPQAPSYNEQFF.

This chain connects TRBV28 to TRBJ1-2; D ambiguous. With 3 bases removed from V and 2 bases from J, the gap between germline ends came to 10 bases. This CDR3 spans 14 amino acids. Germline assignment: CDR1 MDHEN and CDR2 SYDVKM. This chain's CDR3 is CASSFRHLNYGYTF. CDR3 bases: TGTGCCAGCAGTTTCAGACACCTAAACTATGGCTACACCTTC.

A few counts support this clone. V is TRBV6-2 or TRBV6-3 and J is TRBJ2-3, with 8 bases matching TRBD2. Germline CDR1 MNHEY, CDR2 SVGEGT. V shed 2 bases, J shed 4 bases, and the junction held 5 bases outside the gene matches. CDR3 length: 15 residues. The DNA of the CDR3 is TGTGCCAGCAGTTACAAAACTAGCGGCTCAGATACGCAGTATTTT. Translation: CASSYKTSGSDTQYF.

The V and J genes are TRBV7-2 and TRBJ2-5; 7 bases agree with TRBD2. Losses at the gene ends were 8 bases for V and 7 bases for J; bases not matched to a gene: 4. The CDR3 consists of 11 residues. Per the germline V gene, CDR1 is SGHTA and CDR2 is FQGNSA. The chain's CDR3 is CASGVAGTQYF. The CDR3 DNA reads as TGTGCCAGCGGGGTAGCGGGGACCCAGTACTTC. Using reference TRBV7-2 and TRBJ2-5 for the parts outside the CDR3, the full variable domain is GAGVSQSPSNKVTEKGKDVELRCDPISGHTALYWYRQSLGQGLEFLIYFQGNSAPDKSGLPSDRFSAERTGGSVSTLTIQRTQQEDSAVYLCASGVAGTQYFGPGTRLLVL.

The chain is built from TRBV7-3 and TRBJ1-1; D not resolved. Germline V gene lookup returns CDR1 SGHTA and CDR2 FQGTGA. The CDR3 runs to 13 residues. The V end lost 1 base, the J end lost 4 bases, and 7 bases lay between the germline ends. The CDR3 spells CASSLRYGTEAFF. The CDR3 DNA sequence: TGTGCCAGCAGCTTAAGATACGGCACTGAAGCTTTCTTT.